What follows are 9 T cell receptor beta chains derived from one specimen sequenced in a study of T cell responses to AZD1222 COVID-19 vaccine. TCRdb's copy holds only in-frame clones and misses some; the assay was immunoSEQ multiplex PCR. This table has some 200,000 clones, roughly 91% appearing once. The specimen comprised peripheral blood, sampled on day 0 of AZD1222 vaccination. Receptor source: an adult in good health.

The CDR3 spells CASSFASGSLDEQFF. The CDR3 DNA follows: TGTGCCAGCAGTTTCGCTAGCGGGAGTCTGGATGAGCAGTTCTTC. The rearrangement uses TRBV28 and TRBJ2-1; 10 bases are shared with TRBD2. The CDR3 is 15 residues long. Germline trimming cut 3 bases from V and 8 bases from J; bases unmatched to any gene: 7. CDR1 is MDHEN, CDR2 SYDVKM, per germline.

The rearrangement links TRBV28 to TRBJ1-2; 9 bases agree with TRBD1. The CDR3 loop spans 16 amino acids. With 1 base clipped from V and 6 bases from J, the junction kept 9 bases outside the gene matches. CDR1 is MDHEN, CDR2 SYDVKM, per germline. The CDR3 region is CASSLSLPGQGHGYTF. CDR3 DNA sequence: TGTGCCAGCAGTTTATCATTACCGGGACAGGGTCATGGCTACACCTTC.

This chain uses TRBV6-5 with TRBJ2-1; TRBD2 aligns across 7 bases. Germline-derived CDR1 and CDR2 are MNHEY and SVGAGI. CDR3 size: 14 residues. V trimming: 6 bases; J trimming: 8 bases; junction bases outside the gene matches: 10. This chain's CDR3 is CASSLRREFDEQFF. The CDR3 nucleotides read TGTGCCAGCAGCCTCCGGCGGGAGTTCGATGAGCAGTTCTTC.

The chain is built from TRBV7-9 and TRBJ2-7, with D hard to call. Deletions cut 4 bases from V and 5 bases from J, with 15 bases between. The CDR3 extends over 14 amino acids. The germline CDR1 and CDR2 sequences are SEHNR and FQNEAQ (reference sequence). CDR3 region: CASSYASRFNEQYF. The DNA for the CDR3 is TGTGCCAGCAGCTATGCTAGTCGGTTCAACGAGCAGTACTTC.

The chain has TRBV5-6 and TRBJ1-4; 8 nucleotides align to TRBD1. CDR1 is SGHDT and CDR2 is YYEEEE in the germline V gene. This CDR3 is 15 amino acids long. V lost 4 bases and J lost 3; bases outside the gene matches: 5. The CDR3 sequence is CASSKNRGANEKLFF. In DNA, the CDR3 is TGTGCCAGCAGCAAAAACAGGGGGGCTAATGAAAAACTGTTTTTT.

Only one count was recorded for this clone. The CDR3 coding sequence is TGTGCCAGCAGCGCCCAGGGGGCAAATCAGCCCCAGCATTTT. Its translation: CASSAQGANQPQHF. The gene calls are TRBV9 and TRBJ1-5; 8 nucleotides align to TRBD1. The CDR3 contains 14 residues. Germline V gene sequence: CDR1 SGDLS, CDR2 YYNGEE. The J segment lost 4 bases and the V segment lost 3 bases, leaving 3 bases of the junction unmatched. Full variable domain (remainder filled in from reference TRBV9 and TRBJ1-5): DSGVTQTPKHLITATGQRVTLRCSPRSGDLSVYWYQQSLDQGLQFLIQYYNGEERAKGNILERFSAQQFPDLHSELNLSSLELGDSALYFCASSAQGANQPQHFGDGTRLSIL.

This clone was counted a single time. The chain has TRBV19 and TRBJ1-2; no firm D call. V was shortened by 0 bases and J by 10 bases, with 9 bases between the two germline ends. Germline loops: CDR1 LNHDA, CDR2 SQIVND (reference sequence). The length of the CDR3 is 12 residues. CDR3 bases: TGTGCCAGTAGTATAGATAGAAGGGACTACACCTTC. Residues: CASSIDRRDYTF.

The genes are TRBV10-3 and TRBJ1-1; 12 bases align to TRBD1. Germline assignment: CDR1 ENHRY and CDR2 SYGVKD. The V segment lost 7 bases and the J segment 1 base; nucleotides outside the gene matches: 16. The CDR3 is made up of 19 amino acids. CDR3 bases: TGTGCCATCACAGACCCCCCCGGGACAGGGGGCAGGTGGAACACTGAAGCTTTCTTT. It encodes CAITDPPGTGGRWNTEAFF.

The chain is built from TRBV5-1 and TRBJ1-4; D perhaps matches TRBD1 (6 bases). The CDR3 length is 15 residues. Trimming cost V 6 bases and J 3 bases, with 15 bases left between them. Germline loops: CDR1 SGHRS, CDR2 YFSETQ. The CDR3 here is CASTLGRGANEKLFF. The CDR3 coding sequence is TGCGCCAGCACCCTTGGTAGGGGGGCTAATGAAAAACTGTTTTTT. The whole variable domain, filled in from reference TRBV5-1 and TRBJ1-4, reads KAGVTQTPRYLIKTRGQQVTLSCSPISGHRSVSWYQQTPGQGLQFLFEYFSETQRNKGNFPGRFSGRQFSNSRSEMNVSTLELGDSALYLCASTLGRGANEKLFFGSGTQLSVL.